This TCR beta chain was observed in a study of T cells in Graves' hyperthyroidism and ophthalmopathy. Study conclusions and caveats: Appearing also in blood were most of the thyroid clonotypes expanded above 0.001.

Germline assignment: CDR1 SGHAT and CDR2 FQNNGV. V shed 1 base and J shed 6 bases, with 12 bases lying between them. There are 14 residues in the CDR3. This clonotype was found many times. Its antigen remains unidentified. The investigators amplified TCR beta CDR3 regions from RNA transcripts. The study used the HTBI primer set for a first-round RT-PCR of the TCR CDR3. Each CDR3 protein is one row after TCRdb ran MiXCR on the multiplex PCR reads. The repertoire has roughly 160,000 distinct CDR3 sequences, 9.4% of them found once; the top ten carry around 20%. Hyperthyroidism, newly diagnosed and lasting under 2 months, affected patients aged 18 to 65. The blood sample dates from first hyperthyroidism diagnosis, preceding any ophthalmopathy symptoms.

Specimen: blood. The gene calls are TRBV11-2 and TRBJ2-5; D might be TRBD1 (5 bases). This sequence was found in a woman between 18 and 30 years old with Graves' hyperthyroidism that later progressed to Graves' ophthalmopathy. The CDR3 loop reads CASSLVRGLQTQYF. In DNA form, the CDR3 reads TGTGCCAGCAGCTTAGTTAGGGGCCTCCAGACCCAGTACTTC.